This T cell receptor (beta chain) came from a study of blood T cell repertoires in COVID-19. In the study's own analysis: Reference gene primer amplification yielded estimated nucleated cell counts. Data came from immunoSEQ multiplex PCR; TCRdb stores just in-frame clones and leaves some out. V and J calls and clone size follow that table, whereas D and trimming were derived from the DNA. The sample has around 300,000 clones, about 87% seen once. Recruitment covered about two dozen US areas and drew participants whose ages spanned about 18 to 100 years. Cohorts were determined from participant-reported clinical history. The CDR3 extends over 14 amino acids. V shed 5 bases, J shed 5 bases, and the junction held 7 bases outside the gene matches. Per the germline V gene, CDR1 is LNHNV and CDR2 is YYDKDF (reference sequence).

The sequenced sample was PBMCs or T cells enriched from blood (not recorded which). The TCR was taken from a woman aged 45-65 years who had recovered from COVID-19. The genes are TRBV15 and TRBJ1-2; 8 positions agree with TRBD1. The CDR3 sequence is CATSETGALYGYTF. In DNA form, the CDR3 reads TGTGCCACCAGCGAGACAGGGGCCCTTTATGGCTACACCTTC.